The clone carrying this T cell receptor beta chain has a handful of counts. Its antigen is as yet unknown. The CDR3 spans 14 residues. The germline CDR1 and CDR2 sequences are SQVTM and ANQGSEA. Trimming removed 4 bases at V and 7 bases at J, with 19 bases between. Expressed TCRB transcripts got sequenced, as all isolated RNA was reverse transcribed. The method was immunoSEQ multiplex PCR; TCRdb's version includes in-frame clones alone and lacks a portion of them. The sample has roughly 700,000 clones, 13% seen once; the top ten hold less than 0.025%. The source of the sample is a study of beta chain features in type 1 diabetes. Study observations and caveats: When Type 1 diabetes patients were examined, their TCRB CDR3s proved moderately but significantly shorter in all four CD4+ subsets. Naive, central memory and regulatory TCRB repertoires appeared more similar among patients than healthy donors.

This chain connects TRBV29-1 to TRBJ1-2; no firm D call. The sequence was obtained from a man younger than 35 with type 1 diabetes. The sample taken for sequencing was naive CD4+ T cells from blood. DNA for the CDR3: TGCAGCGTTGGGGGAGGAGTCCTAGATCGTGGCTACACCTTC. Translation: CSVGGGVLDRGYTF.